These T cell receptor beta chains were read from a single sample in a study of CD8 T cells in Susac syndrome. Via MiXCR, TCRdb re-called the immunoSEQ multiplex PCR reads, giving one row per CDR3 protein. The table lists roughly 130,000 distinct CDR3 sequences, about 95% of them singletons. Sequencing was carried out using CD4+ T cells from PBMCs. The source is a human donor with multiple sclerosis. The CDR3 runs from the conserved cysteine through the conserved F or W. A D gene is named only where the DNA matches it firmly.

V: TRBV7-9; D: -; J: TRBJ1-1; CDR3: CASSPKAINEAFF
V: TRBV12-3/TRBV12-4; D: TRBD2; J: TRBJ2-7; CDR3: CASRQGRLPGGPYEQYF
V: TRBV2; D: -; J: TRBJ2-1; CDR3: CASSENVAQFF
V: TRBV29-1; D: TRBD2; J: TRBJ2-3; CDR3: CSVEGTSGIGTDTQYF
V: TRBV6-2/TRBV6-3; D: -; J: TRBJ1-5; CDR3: CASSRLGSSNQPQHF
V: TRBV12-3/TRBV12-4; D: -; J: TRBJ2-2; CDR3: CASSFGGITGELFF
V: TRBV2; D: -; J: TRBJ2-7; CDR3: CASRAMAYEQYF
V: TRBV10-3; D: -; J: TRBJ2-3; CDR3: CAISGGGSTDTQYF
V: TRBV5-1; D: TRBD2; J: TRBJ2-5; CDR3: CASSTGLAGRETQYF
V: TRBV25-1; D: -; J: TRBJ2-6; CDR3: CASSYTGPSGANVLTF